This T cell receptor (beta chain) was observed in a study of shared clonotypes between healthy human individuals. Generated by immunoSEQ multiplex PCR, the TCRdb table keeps only in-frame clones and is missing some. The sample carries under 1,900,000 clones, 98% recorded once. V was cut by 5 bases and J by 8 bases, with 21 bases left in between. The germline gives CDR1 SNHLY, CDR2 FYNNEI. CDR3 size: 15 residues. The chain joins TRBV2 to TRBJ1-2; no clear D. The sequencing sample was made of naive CD4+ T cells sorted from blood. Noted subset: CD45RA+ positively selected. The sequence was obtained from a man aged 25 to 40 in good health. The DNA for the CDR3 is TGTGCCAGCAGTTTCTCTCTTACAGTCCCGGGAGGCTACACCTTC. Its translation is CASSFSLTVPGGYTF.